The T cell receptor (beta chain) described here comes from a study of blood T cells in healthy people across ages. CDR3 size: 16 residues. Germline CDR1 SGHTA, CDR2 FQGNSA. V lost 5 bases and J lost 4; bases outside the gene matches: 8. A second PCR, run for roughly 6 to 11 cycles, used a sample-barcoded 5' primer plus a J-beta primer mix. One entry per CDR3 protein, called by TCRdb with MiXCR from the 5' RACE reads. The table shows over a million distinct CDR3 sequences, with approximately 59% occurring only once. The sample consisted of blood. The source is a man aged 18 to 30 in good health. The chain links TRBV7-2 to TRBJ2-3, with 11 positions matching TRBD2. In DNA form, the CDR3 reads TGTGCCAGCAGCGCCTCCGGGACTAGCGGACCAGATACGCAGTATTTT. Its protein product is CASSASGTSGPDTQYF.